This is a list of T cell receptor beta chains from one sample in a study of T cells in localized non-small cell lung cancer. The table came from immunoSEQ multiplex PCR; TCRdb's copy has only in-frame clones and leaves some out. The sample yields tens of thousands of clones, around 86% seen once. Source: PBMCs, taken before any cancer treatment. The receptors stem from a female donor with stage II lung adenocarcinoma. Each CDR3 is given with its conserved first and last residue. A D gene is named only where the DNA matches it firmly. The size entry is marked missing in some rows and otherwise reads once, few, many or a size class.

CDR3aa: CASRFQAALGDNEQFF; CDR3nt: TGCGCCAGCAGATTTCAGGCCGCCCTAGGCGACAATGAGCAGTTCTTC; abundance: NA; j_gene: TRBJ2-1; d_gene: NA; v_gene: TRBV5-1
CDR3aa: CAWSADRRRSNTIYF; CDR3nt: TGTGCCTGGAGTGCCGACAGACGACGAAGTAACACCATATATTTT; abundance: few; j_gene: TRBJ1-3; d_gene: NA; v_gene: TRBV30
CDR3aa: CASSEGYTEAFF; CDR3nt: TGTGCCAGCAGTGAGGGGTACACTGAAGCTTTCTTT; abundance: once; j_gene: TRBJ1-1; d_gene: NA; v_gene: TRBV6-1
CDR3aa: CASSLFSSQNTETQYF; CDR3nt: TGTGCCAGCAGTTTATTCTCCTCCCAAAACACGGAGACCCAGTACTTC; abundance: few; j_gene: TRBJ2-5; d_gene: NA; v_gene: TRBV27
CDR3aa: CASSPRAGVMNTEAFF; CDR3nt: TGTGCCAGCAGTCCTAGGGCTGGGGTGATGAACACTGAAGCTTTCTTT; abundance: NA; j_gene: TRBJ1-1; d_gene: NA; v_gene: TRBV27
CDR3aa: CASSLGTGAEAFF; CDR3nt: TGTGCCAGCAGCTTAGGGACAGGGGCTGAAGCTTTCTTT; abundance: NA; j_gene: TRBJ1-1; d_gene: TRBD1; v_gene: TRBV7-6
CDR3aa: CASSPTWDVNQPQHF; CDR3nt: TGTGCCAGCAGCCCCACCTGGGACGTCAATCAGCCCCAGCATTTT; abundance: NA; j_gene: TRBJ1-5; d_gene: NA; v_gene: TRBV9
CDR3aa: CASSPSLGANQPQHF; CDR3nt: TGTGCCAGCTCACCCTCTTTGGGCGCCAATCAGCCCCAGCATTTT; abundance: once; j_gene: TRBJ1-5; d_gene: NA; v_gene: TRBV18
CDR3aa: CASSPSGQYNQPQHF; CDR3nt: TGTGCCAGCAGCCCTTCAGGACAGTACAATCAGCCCCAGCATTTT; abundance: NA; j_gene: TRBJ1-5; d_gene: NA; v_gene: TRBV7-9
CDR3aa: CASSQDPRRGTGTEAFF; CDR3nt: TGCGCCAGCAGCCAAGACCCGCGGAGGGGGACGGGCACTGAAGCTTTCTTT; abundance: NA; j_gene: TRBJ1-1; d_gene: NA; v_gene: TRBV4-1
CDR3aa: CASSQLDVRHEQYF; CDR3nt: TGTGCCAGCAGCCAACTCGATGTTCGCCACGAGCAGTACTTC; abundance: NA; j_gene: TRBJ2-7; d_gene: NA; v_gene: TRBV14
CDR3aa: CACEQAVNQPQHF; CDR3nt: TGTGCCTGTGAGCAGGCGGTAAATCAGCCCCAGCATTTT; abundance: few; j_gene: TRBJ1-5; d_gene: NA; v_gene: TRBV2
CDR3aa: CASSPDRGNQPQHF; CDR3nt: TGTGCCAGCTCACCAGACAGGGGCAATCAGCCCCAGCATTTT; abundance: once; j_gene: TRBJ1-5; d_gene: TRBD1; v_gene: TRBV18
CDR3aa: CASSVSGQGVTEAFF; CDR3nt: TGTGCCAGCAGCGTCTCGGGACAGGGGGTCACTGAAGCTTTCTTT; abundance: NA; j_gene: TRBJ1-1; d_gene: TRBD1; v_gene: TRBV9
CDR3aa: CASSVGYGNTIYF; CDR3nt: TGTGCCAGCAGCGTAGGATACGGAAACACCATATATTTT; abundance: NA; j_gene: TRBJ1-3; d_gene: NA; v_gene: TRBV9
CDR3aa: CASSVDGGGASYNEQFF; CDR3nt: TGTGCCAGCAGCGTAGATGGCGGGGGGGCGTCTTACAATGAGCAGTTCTTC; abundance: once; j_gene: TRBJ2-1; d_gene: TRBD2; v_gene: TRBV9
CDR3aa: CASSPGQGFQETQYF; CDR3nt: TGTGCCAGCTCACCGGGACAGGGGTTTCAAGAGACCCAGTACTTC; abundance: NA; j_gene: TRBJ2-5; d_gene: TRBD1; v_gene: TRBV18
CDR3aa: CASSFLPVSSYNEQFF; CDR3nt: TGTGCCAGCAGTTTTCTACCGGTAAGCTCCTACAATGAGCAGTTCTTC; abundance: NA; j_gene: TRBJ2-1; d_gene: NA; v_gene: TRBV27
CDR3aa: CASSDGRVNEKLFF; CDR3nt: TGTGCCAGCAGTGACGGTCGGGTTAATGAAAAACTGTTTTTT; abundance: NA; j_gene: TRBJ1-4; d_gene: NA; v_gene: TRBV2
CDR3aa: CASSLRGEQFF; CDR3nt: TGTGCCAGCAGTTTAAGGGGTGAGCAGTTCTTC; abundance: NA; j_gene: TRBJ2-1; d_gene: NA; v_gene: TRBV28
CDR3aa: CASSPLAGSGNTIYF; CDR3nt: TGTGCCAGCAGCCCCCTGGCGGGGAGTGGAAACACCATATATTTT; abundance: NA; j_gene: TRBJ1-3; d_gene: NA; v_gene: TRBV9
CDR3aa: CASNLGGVNNEQFF; CDR3nt: TGTGCCAGCAACCTCGGGGGGGTGAACAATGAGCAGTTCTTC; abundance: once; j_gene: TRBJ2-1; d_gene: TRBD2; v_gene: TRBV25-1
CDR3aa: CASSLVDNSGNTIYF; CDR3nt: TGTGCCAGCAGCTTGGTCGACAACTCTGGAAACACCATATATTTT; abundance: NA; j_gene: TRBJ1-3; d_gene: NA; v_gene: TRBV7-6
CDR3aa: CASSPATGGAGNTIYF; CDR3nt: TGTGCCAGCTCACCAGCGACGGGGGGCGCCGGGAACACCATATATTTT; abundance: NA; j_gene: TRBJ1-3; d_gene: NA; v_gene: TRBV18
CDR3aa: CASRSGTDTQYF; CDR3nt: TGTGCCAGCCGCTCGGGGACAGATACGCAGTATTTT; abundance: NA; j_gene: TRBJ2-3; d_gene: NA; v_gene: TRBV5-5
CDR3aa: CASSYATGVMNTEAFF; CDR3nt: TGTGCCAGCAGTTACGCTACAGGTGTCATGAACACTGAAGCTTTCTTT; abundance: NA; j_gene: TRBJ1-1; d_gene: NA; v_gene: TRBV6-5
CDR3aa: CASRRTGTTEKLFF; CDR3nt: TGTGCCAGCAGGAGGACAGGGACCACTGAAAAACTGTTTTTT; abundance: NA; j_gene: TRBJ1-4; d_gene: TRBD1; v_gene: TRBV6-1
CDR3aa: CASSPWEGRVGEAFF; CDR3nt: TGTGCCAGCAGCCCATGGGAAGGGAGGGTTGGTGAAGCTTTCTTT; abundance: NA; j_gene: TRBJ1-1; d_gene: NA; v_gene: TRBV9
CDR3aa: CASSRDPGQGNTEAFF; CDR3nt: TGTGCCAGCAGCAGAGACCCCGGACAGGGTAACACTGAAGCTTTCTTT; abundance: NA; j_gene: TRBJ1-1; d_gene: TRBD1; v_gene: TRBV9
CDR3aa: CASSHGTGERETQYF; CDR3nt: TGCGCCAGCAGCCACGGGACAGGGGAACGGGAGACCCAGTACTTC; abundance: NA; j_gene: TRBJ2-5; d_gene: TRBD1; v_gene: TRBV4-1
CDR3aa: CASSPGTDYSYEQYF; CDR3nt: TGTGCCAGCAGCCCCGGGACAGATTACTCCTACGAGCAGTACTTC; abundance: NA; j_gene: TRBJ2-7; d_gene: TRBD1; v_gene: TRBV7-6
CDR3aa: CASSPRTGASYEQYF; CDR3nt: TGTGCCAGTAGTCCCCGGACAGGGGCCTCCTACGAGCAGTACTTC; abundance: NA; j_gene: TRBJ2-7; d_gene: TRBD1; v_gene: TRBV19
CDR3aa: CASGGFTDTQYF; CDR3nt: TGTGCTAGTGGGGGTTTCACAGATACGCAGTATTTT; abundance: once; j_gene: TRBJ2-3; d_gene: NA; v_gene: TRBV12-5
CDR3aa: CASSPPTGPNTEAFF; CDR3nt: TGCGCCAGCAGCCCCCCGACAGGACCGAACACTGAAGCTTTCTTT; abundance: NA; j_gene: TRBJ1-1; d_gene: NA; v_gene: TRBV5-1
CDR3aa: CASSVAGRGGTEAFF; CDR3nt: TGTGCCAGCAGCGTAGCCGGCAGGGGAGGCACTGAAGCTTTCTTT; abundance: NA; j_gene: TRBJ1-1; d_gene: NA; v_gene: TRBV9
CDR3aa: CAISPGGEGTEAFF; CDR3nt: TGTGCCATCAGCCCCGGGGGGGAGGGCACTGAAGCTTTCTTT; abundance: once; j_gene: TRBJ1-1; d_gene: NA; v_gene: TRBV10-3
CDR3aa: CAWSYGGSGSYNEQFF; CDR3nt: TGTGCCTGGAGTTATGGGGGTAGCGGCTCCTACAATGAGCAGTTCTTC; abundance: NA; j_gene: TRBJ2-1; d_gene: NA; v_gene: TRBV30
CDR3aa: CASSFGTGSYEQYF; CDR3nt: TGTGCCAGCAGCTTCGGGACAGGGTCCTACGAGCAGTACTTC; abundance: NA; j_gene: TRBJ2-7; d_gene: TRBD1; v_gene: TRBV11-2
CDR3aa: CASSLTGNTEAFF; CDR3nt: TGTGCCAGCAGCTTAACAGGGAACACTGAAGCTTTCTTT; abundance: NA; j_gene: TRBJ1-1; d_gene: NA; v_gene: TRBV7-3
CDR3aa: CASSLSAVEQFF; CDR3nt: TGTGCCAGCAGCTTGTCCGCGGTCGAGCAGTTCTTC; abundance: NA; j_gene: TRBJ2-1; d_gene: NA; v_gene: TRBV5-6
CDR3aa: CASSMTGTGSGNTIYF; CDR3nt: TGCGCCAGCAGCATGACAGGGACGGGCTCTGGAAACACCATATATTTT; abundance: NA; j_gene: TRBJ1-3; d_gene: TRBD1; v_gene: TRBV5-1
CDR3aa: CASSAQQGSDTEAFF; CDR3nt: TGTGCCAGCAGTGCCCAACAGGGAAGCGACACTGAAGCTTTCTTT; abundance: NA; j_gene: TRBJ1-1; d_gene: NA; v_gene: TRBV6-1
CDR3aa: CASSHILPGTGVGYEQYF; CDR3nt: TGTGCCAGCAGTCACATCCTTCCCGGGACAGGGGTGGGCTACGAGCAGTACTTC; abundance: once; j_gene: TRBJ2-7; d_gene: TRBD1; v_gene: TRBV27
CDR3aa: CAISVNSMNTEAFF; CDR3nt: TGTGCCATCAGTGTTAACTCAATGAACACTGAAGCTTTCTTT; abundance: NA; j_gene: TRBJ1-1; d_gene: NA; v_gene: TRBV10-3
CDR3aa: CASSVTGVGGNTIYF; CDR3nt: TGTGCCAGCAGCGTAACAGGAGTCGGTGGAAACACCATATATTTT; abundance: NA; j_gene: TRBJ1-3; d_gene: NA; v_gene: TRBV9
CDR3aa: CASSGQGSGNTIYF; CDR3nt: TGTGCCAGCAGCGGTCAGGGGTCGGGAAACACCATATATTTT; abundance: NA; j_gene: TRBJ1-3; d_gene: NA; v_gene: TRBV2
CDR3aa: CASSPGQNNQPQHF; CDR3nt: TGTGCCAGCTCACCGGGCCAGAACAATCAGCCCCAGCATTTT; abundance: NA; j_gene: TRBJ1-5; d_gene: NA; v_gene: TRBV18
CDR3aa: CASSQERGQTDTQYF; CDR3nt: TGTGCCAGCAGCCAAGAACGGGGGCAGACAGATACGCAGTATTTT; abundance: once; j_gene: TRBJ2-3; d_gene: NA; v_gene: TRBV4-2
CDR3aa: CASSFAGNTGELFF; CDR3nt: TGTGCCAGCAGCTTTGCAGGGAACACCGGGGAGCTGTTTTTT; abundance: NA; j_gene: TRBJ2-2; d_gene: NA; v_gene: TRBV7-6
CDR3aa: CASSVDPIHSPLHF; CDR3nt: TGTGCCAGCAGCGTAGACCCGATCCATTCACCCCTCCACTTT; abundance: NA; j_gene: TRBJ1-6; d_gene: NA; v_gene: TRBV9
CDR3aa: CASSWNYGYTF; CDR3nt: TGTGCCAGCAGCTGGAACTATGGCTACACCTTC; abundance: NA; j_gene: TRBJ1-2; d_gene: NA; v_gene: TRBV9
CDR3aa: CASSGFSGANVLTF; CDR3nt: TGTGCCAGCAGTGGATTCTCTGGGGCCAACGTCCTGACTTTC; abundance: NA; j_gene: TRBJ2-6; d_gene: NA; v_gene: TRBV6-5
CDR3aa: CAWGGQNSGNTIYF; CDR3nt: TGTGCCTGGGGGGGACAAAACTCTGGAAACACCATATATTTT; abundance: NA; j_gene: TRBJ1-3; d_gene: NA; v_gene: TRBV30